These 7 T cell receptor beta chains share one sample of origin, sequenced in a study of blood T cell repertoires in COVID-19. Here immunoSEQ multiplex PCR was the method, and the copy in TCRdb shows in-frame clones only, minus some. The repertoire holds 120,000 to 150,000 clones, with about 79% as singletons. Material: peripheral blood. These receptors were taken from a woman between 45 and 60 years old in a cohort sampled during active or convalescent COVID-19.

The rearrangement links TRBV3-1 (or the pseudogene TRBV3-2) to TRBJ2-2; 8 bases are shared with TRBD2. The CDR3 is 14 amino acids. V lost 4 bases, J lost 13 bases, and 11 bases stayed unmatched. Germline-derived CDR1 and CDR2 are LGHDT and YNNKEL (reference sequence). The CDR3 loop is CASSPSTGGERLFF. As DNA, the CDR3 is TGTGCCAGCAGCCCGTCGACCGGGGGGGAGCGGCTGTTTTTT.

CDR3 bases: TGCGCCAGCAGCTCCCAGGGAGGTACAGGCTATGGCTACACCTTC. This gives the protein CASSSQGGTGYGYTF. The chain has TRBV5-1 and TRBJ1-2; D might be TRBD1 (5 bases). Trimming removed 3 bases from V and 4 bases from J, with 16 bases in between. Germline CDR1 and CDR2: SGHRS and YFSETQ. This CDR3 is 15 amino acids long.

Only a few counts were recorded for this clone. V gene TRBV7-9 combines with J gene TRBJ2-7; perhaps TRBD1 as D (6 bases). Trimming removed 6 bases at V and 6 bases at J, with 15 bases between. Germline V gene sequence: CDR1 SEHNR, CDR2 FQNEAQ (reference sequence). The CDR3 has 13 residues. CDR3 protein: CASRSTGGSEQYF. CDR3 in DNA: TGTGCCAGCAGATCGACAGGAGGTTCCGAGCAGTACTTC.

J is TRBJ1-1 and V is TRBV4-2, with 8 nucleotides matching TRBD1. This CDR3 comprises 18 residues. Unmatched junction bases numbered 11, after V lost 1 base and J lost 1 base. In germline, CDR1 is LGHNA, CDR2 YNFKEQ. This chain's CDR3 is CASSQAAGGELGNTEAFF. As DNA, the CDR3 is TGTGCCAGCAGCCAAGCGGCAGGGGGCGAGCTGGGGAACACTGAAGCTTTCTTT.

V usage is TRBV6-5 and J usage is TRBJ1-2, with D uncertain. The CDR3 is 13 amino acids. Trimming cost V 6 bases and J 7 bases, with 15 bases left between them. Germline values: CDR1 MNHEY, CDR2 SVGAGI. CDR3 residues: CASRGPEASGYTF. The CDR3 DNA sequence: TGTGCCAGCAGAGGCCCCGAAGCGAGTGGCTACACCTTC.

The rearrangement uses TRBV19 and TRBJ1-3, with a tentative D call TRBD1 (5 bases). The V gene's germline CDR1 is LNHDA and CDR2 SQIVND (reference sequence). This CDR3 has 14 amino acids. The germline V and J ends were trimmed by 6 bases and 0 bases, with 9 bases remaining between them. The CDR3 is CASSYDSSGNTIYF. CDR3 sequence (DNA): TGTGCCAGTAGCTACGACAGCTCTGGAAACACCATATATTTT.

This sequence joins TRBV20-1 and TRBJ1-6; D call uncertain. The germline V and J ends were trimmed by 5 bases and 5 bases, with 10 bases remaining between them. Germline CDR1 and CDR2: DFQATT and SNEGSKA (reference sequence). There are 13 residues in the CDR3. The CDR3 loop is CSARDTNNSPLHF. The DNA for the CDR3 is TGCAGTGCTCGTGACACAAATAATTCACCCCTCCACTTT.